This T cell receptor beta chain was sequenced for a study of cytomegalovirus exposure and HLA in healthy donors. Trimming stripped 3 bases from V and 0 bases from J, with 3 bases between. The germline gives CDR1 KGHSH, CDR2 LQKENI. There are 13 residues in the CDR3. Findings and limits, study-wide: Among the sequence variants, a highly shared cluster was likely an artifact of sequencing. On later analysis, the bulk of CMV-associated TCR beta chains appeared to be HLA-restricted.

The PCR employed 60 Vbeta primers together with 13 Jbeta primers. Sequencing was performed with immunoSEQ multiplex PCR; in TCRdb, only in-frame clones are kept and a portion is missing. Among 170,000 or so clones listed, roughly four fifths were seen once. On this clone: Antigen: not known.

Donors showed nominal health when sampled, although they likely had unrecorded immune exposures. Sequencing was done on a sample of PBMCs. The rearrangement uses TRBV18 and TRBJ1-3; D remains ambiguous. This receptor was taken from a woman in her thirties or forties in good health and CMV-seronegative. This CDR3 is CASSPNSGNTIYF. The DNA of the CDR3 is TGTGCCAGCTCACCTAACTCTGGAAACACCATATATTTT.